The clone carrying this T cell receptor (beta chain) came up a few times. This record belongs to a study of blood T cell repertoires in COVID-19. Study overall: Some COVID-19 samples were acute and others convalescent; all came from the United States, Italy and Spain. T cells, B-cell-depleted T cells, or PBMCs provided the cDNA or gDNA that served as material.

As originally analysed: Quantification of nucleated cells was approximated via reference gene primer amplification. Generated by immunoSEQ multiplex PCR, the TCRdb table keeps only in-frame clones and is missing some. The V and J calls and clone size come from that table; D and trimming were worked out from the DNA. The sample lists 100,000 or so clones, 80% to 85% occurring once. The trim removed 4 bases at V and 6 bases at J, leaving 8 bases unmatched. The CDR3 is 14 amino acids. The germline CDR1 and CDR2 sequences are MNHEY and SMNVEV (reference sequence). Material for sequencing was peripheral blood. This TCR was recovered from an older man with acute or convalescent COVID-19. The chain uses TRBV27 and TRBJ2-7, with TRBD1 matching 8 bases. The CDR3 loop reads CASSSGTGRSEQYF. Written as DNA, the CDR3 is TGTGCCAGCAGTTCCGGGACAGGACGGTCCGAGCAGTACTTC.